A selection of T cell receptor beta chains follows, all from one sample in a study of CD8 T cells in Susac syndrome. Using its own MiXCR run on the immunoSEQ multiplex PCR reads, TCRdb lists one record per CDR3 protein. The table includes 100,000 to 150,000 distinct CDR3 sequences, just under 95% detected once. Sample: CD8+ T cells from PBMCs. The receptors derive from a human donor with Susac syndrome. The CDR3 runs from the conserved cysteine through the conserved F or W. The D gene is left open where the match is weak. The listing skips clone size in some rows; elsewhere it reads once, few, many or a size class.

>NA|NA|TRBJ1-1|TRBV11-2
TGTGCCAGCAGCTACGAGACAGTGAACACTGAAGCTTTCTTT
CASSYETVNTEAFF
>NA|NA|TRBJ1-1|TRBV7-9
TGTGCCAGCTCGGGGGGGACCACTGAAGCTTTCTTT
CASSGGTTEAFF
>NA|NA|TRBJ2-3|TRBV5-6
TGTGCCAGCAGCCTGGGGCCGCGGGGGCCAAGCACAGATACGCAGTATTTT
CASSLGPRGPSTDTQYF
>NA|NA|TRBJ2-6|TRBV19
TGTGCCAGTAAGGATGGGGCCAACGTCCTGACTTTC
CASKDGANVLTF
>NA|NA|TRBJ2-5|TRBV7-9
TGTGCCAGCAGCTTAGTCGTACAGGGCGGTGAGACCCAGTACTTC
CASSLVVQGGETQYF
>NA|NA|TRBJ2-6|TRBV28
TGTGCCAGCAGCCAGGGCGCGGAATCTGGGGCCAACGTCCTGACTTTC
CASSQGAESGANVLTF
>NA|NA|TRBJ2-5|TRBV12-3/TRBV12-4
TGTGCCAGCAGTTTTAGAGAGACCCAGTACTTC
CASSFRETQYF
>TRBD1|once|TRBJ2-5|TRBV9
TGTGCCAGCAGCGTAGTTGACAGGGCCGAGACCCAGTACTTC
CASSVVDRAETQYF
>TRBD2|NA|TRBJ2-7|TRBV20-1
TGCAGTGCTAGCCCGGGACTAGCGGGAGCTGCCTACGAGCAGTACTTC
CSASPGLAGAAYEQYF
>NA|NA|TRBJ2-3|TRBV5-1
TGCGCCAGCAGCAGGACCGGCGGGCCCGGAGATACGCAGTATTTT
CASSRTGGPGDTQYF
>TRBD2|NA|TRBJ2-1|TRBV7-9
TGTGCCAGCAGCTACGAGCGGGACTCCTCCTACAATGAGCAGTTCTTC
CASSYERDSSYNEQFF
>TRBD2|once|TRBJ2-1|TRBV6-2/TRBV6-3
TGTGCCAGCAGTCAGGGACTAGGAGCTTCCGATGAGCAGTTCTTC
CASSQGLGASDEQFF
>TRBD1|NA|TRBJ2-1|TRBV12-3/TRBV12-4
TGTGCCAGCAGCGGACAGGGGGCGTACAATGAGCAGTTCTTC
CASSGQGAYNEQFF
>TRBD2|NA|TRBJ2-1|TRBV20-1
TGCAGTGCTAGAGACCGGACTAGCGGCTCCTACAATGAGCAGTTCTTC
CSARDRTSGSYNEQFF
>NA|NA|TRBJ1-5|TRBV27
TGTGCCAGCAGCACCGCCCCGACAGGCCCCAATCAGCCCCAGCATTTT
CASSTAPTGPNQPQHF
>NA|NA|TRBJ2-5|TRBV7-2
TGTGCCAGCAGCTTAGGTGCTAACAGGGCGTACCAAGAGACCCAGTACTTC
CASSLGANRAYQETQYF
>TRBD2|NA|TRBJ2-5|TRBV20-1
TGCAGTGCTAGACCGGGACTAGATTCAGAGACCCAGTACTTC
CSARPGLDSETQYF
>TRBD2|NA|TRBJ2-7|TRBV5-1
TGCGCCAGCAGCTCCAGTGGAGGGACTATCTACGAGCAGTACTTC
CASSSSGGTIYEQYF
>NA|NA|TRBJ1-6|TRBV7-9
TGTGCCAGCAGCCACCCCCTAGGGGGGACACCCCTCCACTTT
CASSHPLGGTPLHF
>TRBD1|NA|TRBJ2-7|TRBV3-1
TGTGCCAGCAGCCAAGTTCGGACAGGAGTCTACGAGCAGTACTTC
CASSQVRTGVYEQYF
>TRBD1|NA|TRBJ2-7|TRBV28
TGTGCCAGCAGTTTACGAGGGGGCCTCTACGAGCAGTACTTC
CASSLRGGLYEQYF
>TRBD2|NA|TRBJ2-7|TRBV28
TGTGCCAGCAGCACCCGACGCGGGGGAAAAACCTACGAGCAGTACTTC
CASSTRRGGKTYEQYF
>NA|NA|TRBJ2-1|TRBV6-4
TGTGCCAGCAGTGGTCAGGGGGGCAATGAGCAGTTCTTC
CASSGQGGNEQFF
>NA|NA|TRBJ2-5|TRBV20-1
TGCAGTGCTAGAGATGGGAGCGGTGGAGAGACCCAGTACTTC
CSARDGSGGETQYF
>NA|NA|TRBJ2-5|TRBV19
TGTGCCAGTAGTATAGAAGTGCAAGAGACCCAGTACTTC
CASSIEVQETQYF
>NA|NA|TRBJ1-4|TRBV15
TGTGCCACCTCAATCTCACGGGAATATGAAAAACTGTTTTTT
CATSISREYEKLFF
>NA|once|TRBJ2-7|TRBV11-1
TGTGCCAGCAGCTTACGGGAAAGCAGGGGCGAGCAGTACTTC
CASSLRESRGEQYF
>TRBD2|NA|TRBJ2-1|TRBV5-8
TGTGCCAGCAGCTTGTTAGCGGGGGGCCGCAATGAGCAGTTCTTC
CASSLLAGGRNEQFF
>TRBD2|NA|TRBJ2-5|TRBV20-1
TGCAGTGCTAGCGGGAGGACGGAAGAGACCCAGTACTTC
CSASGRTEETQYF
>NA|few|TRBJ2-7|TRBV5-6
TGTGCCAGCAGCTTGGCGTCCGAGCAGTACTTC
CASSLASEQYF
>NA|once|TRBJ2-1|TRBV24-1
TGTGCCACCAGTGGTTCAGGGGGGCAGTGGTCCTACAATGAGCAGTTCTTC
CATSGSGGQWSYNEQFF
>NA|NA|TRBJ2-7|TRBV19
TGTGCCAGTAGTATTTTTGGCTCCAACGAGCAGTACTTC
CASSIFGSNEQYF